This record concerns one TCR beta chain sequence. The antigen is not known. This entry belongs to a study of T-cell reconstitution after alpha-beta-depleted transplantation in children. Study observations and caveats: Several hundred expanded graft clones reportedly supplied alpha-beta T cells about two months after transplant. Where some patients showed high TCRbeta diversity at day 60, it came from recipient T cells and thymic progenitors that had survived. Newly produced T cells mostly accounted for T-cell counts and diversity one year post-transplant.

Using unique molecular identifiers, the investigators prepared the TCRbeta library. Each CDR3 protein gets one entry after TCRdb re-called the PCR reads with MiXCR. The sample holds around 31,000 distinct CDR3 sequences, around 6.6% seen once. V gave up 7 bases and J gave up 0 bases, with 23 bases separating them. The CDR3 is 17 residues long. Looked up from germline, CDR1 is SGHRS and CDR2 is YFSETQ. Sequencing used peripheral blood, obtained 60 days after TCRalphabeta/CD19-depleted stem cell transplant. J is TRBJ2-7 and V is TRBV5-1, with D tentatively TRBD2 (5 bases). The receptor was derived from a child younger than two who had a stem cell transplant for acute myeloid leukemia, so the T cells may come from the graft donor. The CDR3 reads CASAEEGHQLNSYEQYF. CDR3 DNA: TGCGCCAGCGCGGAGGAAGGGCATCAGCTGAACTCCTACGAGCAGTACTTC.